The clone carrying this T cell receptor (beta chain) was seen many times. Its antigen is not identified. The source material, RNA transcripts, was used to amplify TCR beta CDR3 regions. RT-PCR in the first round (using the HTBI primer set) targeted the TCR CDR3. TCRdb reanalysed the multiplex PCR reads using MiXCR and keeps one entry per CDR3 protein. In the table there are roughly 710,000 distinct CDR3 sequences, about a third of which are singletons. This entry belongs to a study of T cells in Graves' hyperthyroidism and ophthalmopathy. Study-wide findings and caveats: Median prediction lead before ophthalmopathy onset was around seven months with the model.

Diagnosis of hyperthyroidism was new in patients aged 18 to 65, and its duration was under 2 months. The study left out patients who had uncontrolled infection, other autoimmune disease, pregnancy or lactation. The germline V gene has CDR1 DFQATT and CDR2 SNEGSKA (reference sequence). V was clipped by 4 bases and J by 2 bases; unmatched bases: 5. This CDR3 contains 14 residues. This clonotype was sampled from a woman in her thirties or forties with Graves' hyperthyroidism. The chain couples TRBV20-1 to TRBJ1-2; 9 positions match TRBD1. The sample was blood. The CDR3 DNA is TGCAGTGCTACTGGGACAGGGCTGAACTATGGCTACACCTTC. Its protein is CSATGTGLNYGYTF.